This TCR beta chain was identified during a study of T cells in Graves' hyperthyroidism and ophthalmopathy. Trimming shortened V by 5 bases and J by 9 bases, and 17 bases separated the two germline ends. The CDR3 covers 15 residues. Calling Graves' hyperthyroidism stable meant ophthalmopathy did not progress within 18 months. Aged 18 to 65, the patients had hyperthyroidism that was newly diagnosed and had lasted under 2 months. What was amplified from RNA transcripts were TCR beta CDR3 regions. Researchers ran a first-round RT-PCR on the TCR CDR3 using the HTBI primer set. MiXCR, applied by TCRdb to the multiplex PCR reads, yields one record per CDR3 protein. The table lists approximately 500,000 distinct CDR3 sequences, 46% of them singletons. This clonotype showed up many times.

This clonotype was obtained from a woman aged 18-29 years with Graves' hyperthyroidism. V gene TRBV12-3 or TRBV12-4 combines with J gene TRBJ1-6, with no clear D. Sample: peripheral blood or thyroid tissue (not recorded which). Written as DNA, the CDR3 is TGTGCCAGCAGTCCCCAGGCCCACCGAGGTTCACCCCTCCACTTT. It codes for CASSPQAHRGSPLHF.